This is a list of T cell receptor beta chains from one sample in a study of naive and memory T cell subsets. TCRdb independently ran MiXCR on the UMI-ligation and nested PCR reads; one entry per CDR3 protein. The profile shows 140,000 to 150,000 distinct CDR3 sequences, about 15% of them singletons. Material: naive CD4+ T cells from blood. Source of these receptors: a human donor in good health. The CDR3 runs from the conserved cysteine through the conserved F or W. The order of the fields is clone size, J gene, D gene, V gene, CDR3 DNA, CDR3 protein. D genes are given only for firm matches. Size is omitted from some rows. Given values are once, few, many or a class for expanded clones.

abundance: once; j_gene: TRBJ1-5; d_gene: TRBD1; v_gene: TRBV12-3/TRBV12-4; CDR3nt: TGTGCCAGCAGTGGGACAGGGGGGGGGAGTCAGCCCCAGCATTTT; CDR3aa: CASSGTGGGSQPQHF
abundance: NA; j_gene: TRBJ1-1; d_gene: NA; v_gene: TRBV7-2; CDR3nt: TGTGCCAGCAGCTCCGGCCGGGGGGCTGGAACTGAAGCTTTCTTT; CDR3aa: CASSSGRGAGTEAFF
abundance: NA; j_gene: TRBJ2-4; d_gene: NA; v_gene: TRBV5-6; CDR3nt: TGTGCCAGCAGCCGCAGGGGTGCGGAAAACATTCAGTACTTC; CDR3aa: CASSRRGAENIQYF
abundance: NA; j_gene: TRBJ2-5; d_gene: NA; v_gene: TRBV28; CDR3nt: TGTGCCAGCAGTCCACCTAGCGTAAAAGAGACCCAGTACTTC; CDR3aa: CASSPPSVKETQYF
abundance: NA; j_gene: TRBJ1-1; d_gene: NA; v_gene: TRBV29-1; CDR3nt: TGCAGCGTTGATATGAGGGTACTGAACACTGAAGCTTTCTTT; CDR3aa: CSVDMRVLNTEAFF
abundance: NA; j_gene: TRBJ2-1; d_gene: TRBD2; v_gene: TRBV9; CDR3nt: TGTGCCAGCAGCGCTACTAGCGGAATCAATGAGCAGTTCTTC; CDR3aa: CASSATSGINEQFF
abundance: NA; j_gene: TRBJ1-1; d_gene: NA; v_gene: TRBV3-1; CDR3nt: TGTGCCAGCAGCCACCGGGATATTGAAGCTTTCTTT; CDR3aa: CASSHRDIEAFF
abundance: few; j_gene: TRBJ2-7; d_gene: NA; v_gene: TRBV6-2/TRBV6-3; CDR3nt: TGTGCCAGCACCCACGTTAACGAGCAGTACTTC; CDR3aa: CASTHVNEQYF
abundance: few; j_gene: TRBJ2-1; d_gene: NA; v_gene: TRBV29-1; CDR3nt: TGCAGCGTGGCCCTCCGGCAAGTGAATGAGCAGTTCTTC; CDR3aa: CSVALRQVNEQFF
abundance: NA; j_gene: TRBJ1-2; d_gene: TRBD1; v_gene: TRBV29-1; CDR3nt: TGCAGCGTTGAACTGGGGACAGCTAACTATGGCTACACCTTC; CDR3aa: CSVELGTANYGYTF
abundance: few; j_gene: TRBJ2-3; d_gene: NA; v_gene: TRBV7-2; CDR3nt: TGTGCCAGCAGCCCCATCGCAGATACGCAGTATTTT; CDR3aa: CASSPIADTQYF
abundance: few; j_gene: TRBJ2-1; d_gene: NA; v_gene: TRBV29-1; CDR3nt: TGCAGCGCGGGGGACAATGAGCAGTTCTTC; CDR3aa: CSAGDNEQFF
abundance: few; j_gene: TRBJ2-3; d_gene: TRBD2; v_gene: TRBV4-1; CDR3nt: TGCGCCAGCAGCCTCATAGCGGGTCTGGCAGATACGCAGTATTTT; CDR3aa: CASSLIAGLADTQYF
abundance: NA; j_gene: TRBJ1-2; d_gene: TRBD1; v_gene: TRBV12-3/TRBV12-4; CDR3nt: TGTGCCAGCAGTGAAGGACAGGGCAGTAGGGGCTACACCTTC; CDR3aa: CASSEGQGSRGYTF
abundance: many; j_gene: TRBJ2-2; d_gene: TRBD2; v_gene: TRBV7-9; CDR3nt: TGTGCCAGCAGCTTAGAGGAAACTAGCGGGACCGGGGAGCTGTTTTTT; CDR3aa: CASSLEETSGTGELFF
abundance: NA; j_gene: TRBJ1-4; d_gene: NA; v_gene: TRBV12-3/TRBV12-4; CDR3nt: TGTGCCAGCAGTTCCGATTTGACCCAATTGGAATTT; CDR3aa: CASSSDLTQLEF
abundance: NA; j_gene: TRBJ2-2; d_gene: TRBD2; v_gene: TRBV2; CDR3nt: TGTGCCAGCAGGGGTCGGGAGGTCCCCGGGGAGCTGTTTTTT; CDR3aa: CASRGREVPGELFF
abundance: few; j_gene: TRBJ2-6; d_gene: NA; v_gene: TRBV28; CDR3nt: TGTGCCAGCAGTTTGTTTACAGCTCGCTCTGGGGCCAACGTCCTGACTTTC; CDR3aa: CASSLFTARSGANVLTF
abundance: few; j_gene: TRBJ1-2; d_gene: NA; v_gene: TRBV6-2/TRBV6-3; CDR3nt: TGTGCCAGCCGGCGTACTACCTATGGCTACACCTTC; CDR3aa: CASRRTTYGYTF
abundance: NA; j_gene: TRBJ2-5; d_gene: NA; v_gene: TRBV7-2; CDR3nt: TGTGCCAGCAGCGAAGGCGGACGGCAAGAGACCCAGTACTTC; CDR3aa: CASSEGGRQETQYF
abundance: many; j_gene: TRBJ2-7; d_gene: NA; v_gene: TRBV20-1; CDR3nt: TGCAGTGCTAGAGAGCCCAAAGCCCGAGACAGGATACAGTACGAGCAGTACTTC; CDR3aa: CSAREPKARDRIQYEQYF
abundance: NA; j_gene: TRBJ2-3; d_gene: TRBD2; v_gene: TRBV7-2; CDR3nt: TGTGCCGCTAGCGGGTACACAGATACGCAGTATTTT; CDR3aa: CAASGYTDTQYF
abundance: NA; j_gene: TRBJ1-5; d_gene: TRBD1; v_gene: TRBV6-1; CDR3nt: TGTGCCAGCAGTGAGACAGGGAGAAATCAGCCCCAGCATTTT; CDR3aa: CASSETGRNQPQHF
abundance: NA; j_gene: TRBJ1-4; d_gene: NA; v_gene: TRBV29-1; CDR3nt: TGCAGCGTCTTAAATGAAAAACTGTTTTTT; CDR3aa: CSVLNEKLFF
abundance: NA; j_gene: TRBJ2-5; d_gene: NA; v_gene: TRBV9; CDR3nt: TGTGCCAGCAGCGCCGGCGGGGCAGAAGAGACCCAGTACTTC; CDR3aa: CASSAGGAEETQYF
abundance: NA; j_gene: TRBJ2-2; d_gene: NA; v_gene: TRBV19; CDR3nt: TGTGCCGTCTGGGGGGGGCGCGGCACCGGGGAGCTGTTTTTT; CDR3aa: CAVWGGRGTGELFF
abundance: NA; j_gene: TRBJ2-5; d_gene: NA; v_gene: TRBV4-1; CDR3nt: TGCGCCAGCAGCCCGAAACAGGGCTACGGAGAGACCCAGTACTTC; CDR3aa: CASSPKQGYGETQYF
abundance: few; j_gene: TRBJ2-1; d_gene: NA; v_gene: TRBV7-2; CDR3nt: TGTGCCAGCAGCTTAGGGGGGTCCGACAATGAGCAGTTCTTC; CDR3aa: CASSLGGSDNEQFF
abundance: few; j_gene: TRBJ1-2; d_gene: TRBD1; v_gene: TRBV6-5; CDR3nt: TGTGCCAGCAGTTACTCGATGACCGGGACAGGAATCAACTATGGCTACACCTTC; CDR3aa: CASSYSMTGTGINYGYTF
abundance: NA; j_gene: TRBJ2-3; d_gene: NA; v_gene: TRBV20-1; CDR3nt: TGCAGTGCTAGATCGCCCCAGGGAATACCACCAGATACGCAGTATTTT; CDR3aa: CSARSPQGIPPDTQYF
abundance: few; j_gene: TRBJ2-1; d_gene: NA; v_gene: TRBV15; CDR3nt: TGTGCCACCAGCAGAGAAGGACGGGAGTGGAATGAGCAGTTCTTC; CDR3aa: CATSREGREWNEQFF
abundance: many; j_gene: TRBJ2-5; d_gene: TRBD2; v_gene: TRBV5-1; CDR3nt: TGCGCCAGCAGCCTTACTAGCGGGACAAGCCAGGGGGAGACCCAGTACTTC; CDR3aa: CASSLTSGTSQGETQYF
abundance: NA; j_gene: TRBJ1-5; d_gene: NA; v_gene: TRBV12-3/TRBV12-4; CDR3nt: TGTGCCAGCAGTTTTCTCGGAGCTAGCAATCAGCCCCAGCATTTT; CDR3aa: CASSFLGASNQPQHF
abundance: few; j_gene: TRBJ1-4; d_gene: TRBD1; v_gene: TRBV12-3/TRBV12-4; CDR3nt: TGTGCCAGCAGTAAACCGGGACAGGGGATTGAAAAACTGTTTTTT; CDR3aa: CASSKPGQGIEKLFF
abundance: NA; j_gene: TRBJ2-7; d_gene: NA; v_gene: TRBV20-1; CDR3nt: TGCAGTGCTAGAGAACCTGGCTCCTACGAGCAGTACTTC; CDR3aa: CSAREPGSYEQYF
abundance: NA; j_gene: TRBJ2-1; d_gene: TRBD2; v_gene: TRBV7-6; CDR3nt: TGTGCCAGCAGCGGCGCGGTAGCGGGACGCAAACACAATGAGCAGTTCTTC; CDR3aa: CASSGAVAGRKHNEQFF
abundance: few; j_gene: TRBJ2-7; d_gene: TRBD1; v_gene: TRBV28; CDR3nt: TGTGCCAGCAGCCCAAACAGGGGATACGAGCAGTACTTC; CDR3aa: CASSPNRGYEQYF
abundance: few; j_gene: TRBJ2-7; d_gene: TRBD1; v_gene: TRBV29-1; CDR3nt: TGCAGCGTTGAGGGGCTAAATCCGGGACAGAGACTTTACGAGCAGTACTTC; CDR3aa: CSVEGLNPGQRLYEQYF
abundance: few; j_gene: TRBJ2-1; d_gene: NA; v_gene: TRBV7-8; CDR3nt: TGTGCCAGCAGCTTATTCTTGGGGGAACCCTACAATGAGCAGTTCTTC; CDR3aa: CASSLFLGEPYNEQFF
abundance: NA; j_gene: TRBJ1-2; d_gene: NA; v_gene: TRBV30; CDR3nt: TGTGCCTGGAGTGTACCGACTTCGAACTATGGCTACACCTTC; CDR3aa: CAWSVPTSNYGYTF
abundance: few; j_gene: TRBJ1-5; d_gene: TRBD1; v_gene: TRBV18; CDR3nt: TGTGCCAGCTCACGCGGACAGGGCGACTCAAATCAGCCCCAGCATTTT; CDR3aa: CASSRGQGDSNQPQHF
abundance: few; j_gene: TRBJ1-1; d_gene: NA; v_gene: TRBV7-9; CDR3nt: TGTGCCAGCAGCCACCGGGGGGGAGAGACTGAAGCTTTCTTT; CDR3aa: CASSHRGGETEAFF
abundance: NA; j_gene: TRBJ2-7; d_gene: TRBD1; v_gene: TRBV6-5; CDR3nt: TGTGCCAGCAGTTCCCCGGGACAGGGCTACGAGCAGTACTTC; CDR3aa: CASSSPGQGYEQYF
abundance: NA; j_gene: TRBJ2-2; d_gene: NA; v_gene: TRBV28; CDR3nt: TGTGCCAGCAGTACTCCTGGGAGGGGGCGATTGGCCGGGGAGCTGTTTTTT; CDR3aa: CASSTPGRGRLAGELFF
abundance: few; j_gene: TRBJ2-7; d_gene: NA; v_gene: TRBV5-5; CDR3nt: TGTGCCAGCAGCTCAGGGGTTTCGTCCTACGAGCAGTACTTC; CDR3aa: CASSSGVSSYEQYF
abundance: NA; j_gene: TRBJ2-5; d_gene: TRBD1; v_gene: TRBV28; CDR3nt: TGTGCCAGCAGTTCACCGGGACAGTCGTACCAAGAGACCCAGTACTTC; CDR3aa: CASSSPGQSYQETQYF
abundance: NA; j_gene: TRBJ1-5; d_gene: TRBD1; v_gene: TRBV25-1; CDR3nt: TGTGCCAGCAGTGGTAGAGGACAGGGACACCGTCAGCCCCAGCATTTT; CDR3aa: CASSGRGQGHRQPQHF
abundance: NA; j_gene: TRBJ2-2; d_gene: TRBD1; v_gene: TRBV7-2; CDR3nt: TGTGCCAGCAGCCCCGCGACAGGGGTGACCGGGGAGCTGTTTTTT; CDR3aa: CASSPATGVTGELFF